These 8 T cell receptor beta chains share one sample of origin, sequenced in a study of post-analysis software for immune sequencing data. Their target antigens are unknown. Study-wide points: When patients were compared with controls, a handful of TRBV segments were more frequent, TRBV5-6, TRBV5-1 and TRBV20-1 among them.

Presence of unique molecular identifiers characterized the TCR beta cDNA libraries. TCRdb re-called the PCR reads with MiXCR, one entry per CDR3 protein. The data hold some 690,000 distinct CDR3 sequences, with 30% observed a single time. Sequences were obtained from blood. The receptors here all came from a girl between 5 and 17 years old with multiple sclerosis.

This clonotype was counted a few times. This sequence joins TRBV29-1 and TRBJ1-1; no clear D gene. V was trimmed by 6 bases and J by 6 bases, leaving 14 bases between them. The V gene's germline CDR1 is SQVTM and CDR2 ANQGSEA. The CDR3 covers 12 residues. The CDR3 sequence: CSVALGRPEAFF. CDR3 sequence (DNA): TGCAGCGTCGCCCTCGGGCGCCCTGAAGCTTTCTTT.

With respect to this clonotype: The junction departs from the called germline gene at one end, perhaps through a read error. The chain employs TRBV7-7 and TRBJ2-3, with D uncertain. Per the germline V gene, CDR1 is SSHAT and CDR2 is FNYEAQ (reference sequence). The length of the CDR3 is 15 residues. The CDR3 bases are TGTGCTAGCAGCCCCGGCCCTCCTAGGACAGATACGCAGTATTTT. Protein product: CASSPGPPRTDTQYF.

The chain has TRBV6-6 and TRBJ2-5, with D possibly TRBD2 on 5 matching bases. Germline CDR1 reads MNHNY; CDR2 reads SVGAGI (reference sequence). V lost 6 bases to trimming and J lost 2 bases, with 13 bases between them. The CDR3 is 14 residues long. CDR3 region: CASSPAGSQETQYF. The CDR3 nucleotides read TGTGCCAGCAGCCCGGCGGGCAGTCAAGAGACCCAGTACTTC.

A few counts support this clonotype. The chain is built from TRBV20-1 and TRBJ2-1; the D gene could be TRBD1 or TRBD2 (5 bases each). Germline values: CDR1 DFQATT, CDR2 SNEGSKA (reference sequence). The CDR3 is made up of 12 amino acids. V lost 6 bases and J lost 5, with 11 bases in between. The CDR3 sequence: CSANGTDNEQFF. In nucleotides, the CDR3 is TGCAGTGCAAACGGGACGGACAATGAGCAGTTCTTC.

The V and J genes are TRBV20-1 and TRBJ1-1, with a possible D match to TRBD1 (5 bases). V was shortened by 1 base and J by 4 bases, with 7 bases between the two germline ends. Germline CDR1 is DFQATT and CDR2 is SNEGSKA (reference sequence). The CDR3 is made up of 12 amino acids. CDR3 loop: CSARVQVTEAFF. CDR3 nucleotides: TGCAGTGCTAGAGTACAGGTCACTGAAGCTTTCTTT.

The chain carries TRBV9 and TRBJ1-1, with 9 bases identical to TRBD1. The CDR3 spans 17 residues. Germline V lookup: CDR1 SGDLS, CDR2 YYNGEE. V lost 0 bases and J lost 1; bases outside the gene matches: 7. The CDR3 region has the DNA TGTGCCAGCAGCGTAGAACTTATGGGACAGGGGAACACTGAAGCTTTCTTT. It translates to CASSVELMGQGNTEAFF.

This clonotype showed up just a few times. The chain combines TRBV28 with TRBJ2-4, with TRBD1 matching over 7 bases. Germline V gives CDR1 MDHEN, CDR2 SYDVKM. The CDR3 consists of 10 residues. V was pared by 9 bases and J by 12 bases, with 5 bases of the junction left unmatched. CDR3 nucleotides: TGTGCCAGTGCGAGGGGGCATCAGTACTTC. It encodes CASARGHQYF. Together with reference TRBV28 and TRBJ2-4, the CDR3 gives the full variable domain: DVKVTQSSRYLVKRTGEKVFLECVQDMDHENMFWYRQDPGLGLRLIYFSYDVKMKEKGDIPEGYSVSREKKERFSLILESASTNQTSMYLCASARGHQYFGAGTRLSVL.

This rearrangement joins TRBV4-3 to TRBJ1-1, with D uncertain. The CDR3 contains 14 residues. Between the trimmed V and J ends, which lost 0 bases and 3 bases, there was a span of 8 bases. Per germline, CDR1 LGHNA and CDR2 YSLEER. As DNA, the CDR3 is TGCGCCAGCAGCCAAGATCTACGGGACACTGAAGCTTTCTTT. Protein product: CASSQDLRDTEAFF.